This is a list of T cell receptor beta chains from one sample in a study of blood T cell repertoires in COVID-19. This table comes from immunoSEQ multiplex PCR, and its TCRdb copy is limited to in-frame clones, with some not included. The sample contains 150,000 to 200,000 clones, 81% of which appear only once. What was sequenced was peripheral blood. The source is a woman aged 40 to 55 with COVID-19, enrolled during active disease. Both conserved end residues are part of each CDR3. A D gene is named only where the DNA matches it firmly. Size is omitted from some rows. Given values are once, few, many or a class for expanded clones.

size,V,D,J,CDR3,DNA
NA,TRBV5-1,NA,TRBJ2-7,CASSLNLRLLTTYEQYF,TGCGCCAGCAGCTTGAATTTACGTCTTTTGACAACCTACGAGCAGTACTTC
NA,TRBV30,NA,TRBJ2-3,CAWGNSGTDTQYF,TGTGCCTGGGGAAATAGCGGAACAGATACGCAGTATTTT
NA,TRBV6-5,TRBD2,TRBJ2-5,CASSYATGTSKETQYF,TGTGCCAGCAGTTACGCTACCGGGACTAGCAAAGAGACCCAGTACTTC
few,TRBV19,TRBD2,TRBJ2-3,CASSIGTSGRDTQYF,TGTGCCAGTAGTATAGGTACTAGCGGGAGAGATACGCAGTATTTT
NA,TRBV9,NA,TRBJ2-7,CASSVSPTGEQYF,TGTGCCAGCAGCGTATCCCCCACAGGGGAGCAGTACTTC
NA,TRBV30,NA,TRBJ2-5,CAWRNGGLQETQYF,TGTGCCTGGAGAAACGGGGGACTCCAAGAGACCCAGTACTTC
NA,TRBV19,NA,TRBJ2-5,CASSVREETQYF,TGTGCCAGTAGTGTCCGAGAAGAGACCCAGTACTTC
NA,TRBV12-5,NA,TRBJ1-5,CASGLVLGHRDQPQHF,TGTGCTAGTGGTTTGGTGCTGGGACATCGGGATCAGCCCCAGCATTTT
NA,TRBV18,TRBD1,TRBJ1-1,CASSEGQGNTEAFF,TGTGCCAGCTCAGAGGGACAGGGGAACACTGAAGCTTTCTTT
once,TRBV7-6,TRBD2,TRBJ2-1,CASSLIPSGRAYNEQFF,TGTGCCAGCAGCTTAATCCCTAGCGGGAGGGCCTACAATGAGCAGTTCTTC